This is a list of T cell receptor beta chains from one sample in a study of CD8 T cells in ankylosing spondylitis. TCRdb reanalysed the 5' RACE reads using MiXCR and keeps one entry per CDR3 protein. Among about 260,000 distinct CDR3 sequences, 24% were seen once, and the ten largest hold over 0.55%. Sequencing used blood, either unsorted or a sorted T cell fraction (not recorded which). These TCRs come from a male donor with ankylosing spondylitis or in good health (not recorded which). CDR3s include the opening cysteine and the closing phenylalanine or tryptophan. Each record gives: CDR3 DNA, CDR3 protein, J gene, clone size, V gene, D gene. D genes are given only for firm matches. A clone size is listed for some rows: how often the clone was seen (once, few, many), or a class if it is expanded.

CDR3 DNA: TGCAGTGCTCTGACAGGGTTGGGAGATACGCAGTATTTT
CDR3 protein: CSALTGLGDTQYF
J gene: TRBJ2-3
clone size: .
V gene: TRBV20-1
D gene: TRBD1

CDR3 DNA: TGCGCCAGCAGTGAGTCTGGACAGGGGGCGGGTGAGCAGTACTTC
CDR3 protein: CASSESGQGAGEQYF
J gene: TRBJ2-7
clone size: .
V gene: TRBV10-1
D gene: TRBD1

CDR3 DNA: TGTGCCAGCAGTAATCGCGGACAGGAGTTCTTC
CDR3 protein: CASSNRGQEFF
J gene: TRBJ2-1
clone size: many
V gene: TRBV28
D gene: TRBD1

CDR3 DNA: TGTGCCAGCAGACGCGGGACGACCGAGCAGTACTTC
CDR3 protein: CASRRGTTEQYF
J gene: TRBJ2-7
clone size: few
V gene: TRBV6-5
D gene: .

CDR3 DNA: TGTGCCAGCAGCTTAGGGACCGAGGAATTGGAGTACTTC
CDR3 protein: CASSLGTEELEYF
J gene: TRBJ2-4
clone size: once
V gene: TRBV11-2
D gene: .

CDR3 DNA: TGCAGCGCCTCGACAGGGGGAGGCGACACTGAAGCTTTCTTT
CDR3 protein: CSASTGGGDTEAFF
J gene: TRBJ1-1
clone size: .
V gene: TRBV29-1
D gene: TRBD1

CDR3 DNA: TGTGCCAGCAGCCTAGGGGTCTATCAGCCCCAGCATTTT
CDR3 protein: CASSLGVYQPQHF
J gene: TRBJ1-5
clone size: many
V gene: TRBV12-3/TRBV12-4
D gene: .

CDR3 DNA: TGTGCCAGCAGTGGGGGGGCGCAAGGGGCCAACGTCCTGACTTTC
CDR3 protein: CASSGGAQGANVLTF
J gene: TRBJ2-6
clone size: few
V gene: TRBV25-1
D gene: .

CDR3 DNA: TGTGCCACCAGCAGAGTTAGGAGGGTCTCACCCCTCCACTTT
CDR3 protein: CATSRVRRVSPLHF
J gene: TRBJ1-6
clone size: few
V gene: TRBV15
D gene: .

CDR3 DNA: TGCAGTGCTAGTCCTACAGGGGGAATTCAGCCCCAGCATTTT
CDR3 protein: CSASPTGGIQPQHF
J gene: TRBJ1-5
clone size: few
V gene: TRBV20-1
D gene: TRBD1

CDR3 DNA: TGCAGCGTTGACGGGGGGTCCCTCACAGATACGCAGTATTTT
CDR3 protein: CSVDGGSLTDTQYF
J gene: TRBJ2-3
clone size: .
V gene: TRBV29-1
D gene: TRBD2

CDR3 DNA: TGTGCCAGCAGTAACCACAGGGTAGGCCCAGACACTGAAGCTTTCTTT
CDR3 protein: CASSNHRVGPDTEAFF
J gene: TRBJ1-1
clone size: few
V gene: TRBV12-3/TRBV12-4
D gene: .

CDR3 DNA: TGCAGTGCTAGGGGGGGACTAGCGGACTACGAGCAGTACTTC
CDR3 protein: CSARGGLADYEQYF
J gene: TRBJ2-7
clone size: many
V gene: TRBV20-1
D gene: TRBD2

CDR3 DNA: TGCAGTGCTAGAGAAGGGGCCAACTATGGCTACACCTTC
CDR3 protein: CSAREGANYGYTF
J gene: TRBJ1-2
clone size: many
V gene: TRBV20-1
D gene: .

CDR3 DNA: TGTGCCAGCAGCCAGTCGGGCCGCACAGATACGCAGTATTTT
CDR3 protein: CASSQSGRTDTQYF
J gene: TRBJ2-3
clone size: .
V gene: TRBV5-6
D gene: .

CDR3 DNA: TGCGCCAGCAGCCAAGAAGAGTACCTTGGGTTGGGGGGAAATGAGCAGTTCTTC
CDR3 protein: CASSQEEYLGLGGNEQFF
J gene: TRBJ2-1
clone size: .
V gene: TRBV4-1
D gene: .

CDR3 DNA: TGTGCCAGCAGTTTAGCGGGAGGATATGGGACAGATACGCAGTATTTT
CDR3 protein: CASSLAGGYGTDTQYF
J gene: TRBJ2-3
clone size: .
V gene: TRBV12-3/TRBV12-4
D gene: .

CDR3 DNA: TGTGCCATCACAGCCGAACTAGCGGGGGGGGAACGGGAGACCCAGTACTTC
CDR3 protein: CAITAELAGGERETQYF
J gene: TRBJ2-5
clone size: many
V gene: TRBV7-3
D gene: TRBD2

CDR3 DNA: TGTGCCAGCACTCCTAGGTCCGAGGATTCACCCCTCCACTTT
CDR3 protein: CASTPRSEDSPLHF
J gene: TRBJ1-6
clone size: many
V gene: TRBV6-1
D gene: .

CDR3 DNA: TGCAGCGTTCAAACCCGGTCGACCCTGTCCGACGAGCAGTACTTC
CDR3 protein: CSVQTRSTLSDEQYF
J gene: TRBJ2-7
clone size: many
V gene: TRBV29-1
D gene: .

CDR3 DNA: TGCGCCAGCGCCAAGGACAGGGTCTACGAGCAGTACTTC
CDR3 protein: CASAKDRVYEQYF
J gene: TRBJ2-7
clone size: .
V gene: TRBV4-1
D gene: TRBD1

CDR3 DNA: TGTGCCAGCAGTTTAGTTGCAGGGAGGATGAACACTGAAGCTTTCTTT
CDR3 protein: CASSLVAGRMNTEAFF
J gene: TRBJ1-1
clone size: .
V gene: TRBV12-3/TRBV12-4
D gene: .

CDR3 DNA: TGTGCCAGCAGTGCCCACGCGGGAGGCTATGGCTACACCTTC
CDR3 protein: CASSAHAGGYGYTF
J gene: TRBJ1-2
clone size: many
V gene: TRBV12-3/TRBV12-4
D gene: .

CDR3 DNA: TGCAGTGCTAGAGATGGGACAAGTTTCATCAATGAGCAGTTCTTC
CDR3 protein: CSARDGTSFINEQFF
J gene: TRBJ2-1
clone size: .
V gene: TRBV20-1
D gene: .

CDR3 DNA: TGTGCCAGCTTAGGCAATTTGAACACTGAAGCTTTCTTT
CDR3 protein: CASLGNLNTEAFF
J gene: TRBJ1-1
clone size: many
V gene: TRBV18
D gene: .

CDR3 DNA: TGTGCCAGCAGTGTCGGGGGAAGAGGGGCAGGCGAGACCCAGTACTTC
CDR3 protein: CASSVGGRGAGETQYF
J gene: TRBJ2-5
clone size: few
V gene: TRBV25-1
D gene: .

CDR3 DNA: TGTGCCAGCACGAGTGGCACAGATACGCAGTATTTT
CDR3 protein: CASTSGTDTQYF
J gene: TRBJ2-3
clone size: .
V gene: TRBV12-3/TRBV12-4
D gene: .

CDR3 DNA: TGCAGCGTTGAATCCAGGGTTGGAGGAGAGACCCAGTACTTC
CDR3 protein: CSVESRVGGETQYF
J gene: TRBJ2-5
clone size: many
V gene: TRBV29-1
D gene: .

CDR3 DNA: TGTGCCATCAGTGATCCGCACGGGGAGACCCAGTACTTC
CDR3 protein: CAISDPHGETQYF
J gene: TRBJ2-5
clone size: .
V gene: TRBV10-3
D gene: .

CDR3 DNA: TGTGCCAGCAGCCAAGACCTTAGACTAGGAGGGTCAGATACGCAGTATTTT
CDR3 protein: CASSQDLRLGGSDTQYF
J gene: TRBJ2-3
clone size: few
V gene: TRBV14
D gene: .

CDR3 DNA: TGCAGTGCTAGAGATCTGGGGTACGAGCAGTACTTC
CDR3 protein: CSARDLGYEQYF
J gene: TRBJ2-7
clone size: many
V gene: TRBV20-1
D gene: .

CDR3 DNA: TGTGCCAGCAGTTTGGTACTAGCGGGGTACAATGAGCAGTTCTTC
CDR3 protein: CASSLVLAGYNEQFF
J gene: TRBJ2-1
clone size: .
V gene: TRBV12-3/TRBV12-4
D gene: TRBD2